These 25 T cell receptor beta chains originate from one sample sequenced in a study of T-cell reconstitution after alpha-beta-depleted transplantation in children. A TCRbeta library incorporating unique molecular identifiers was prepared. MiXCR, run by TCRdb on the PCR reads, gives a single entry per CDR3 protein. The sample consists of about 19,000 distinct CDR3 sequences, over 10% of them appearing once. This specimen consisted of PBMCs, mostly from graft donor cells, obtained 60 days after TCRalphabeta/CD19-depleted stem cell transplant. The receptors were sampled from a female patient aged 2 to 10 who had a stem cell transplant for congenital amegakaryocytic thrombocytopenia, so the T cells may come from the graft donor.

To note about this clonotype: A much larger clone lies a single base off, so this may be a read error. The chain couples TRBV7-9 to TRBJ1-1; D ambiguous. Trimming shortened V by 5 bases and J by 5 bases, and 6 bases separated the two germline ends. This CDR3 has 11 residues. From germline, CDR1 is SEHNR and CDR2 FQNEAQ (reference sequence). The CDR3 DNA follows: TGTGCCAGCAGCCGCTCAACTGAAGCTTTCTTT. This codes for CASSRSTEAFF.

This clonotype was counted ten times or more. CDR3 amino acids: CASSGDTVTEAFF. The CDR3 coding sequence is TGTGCCAGCAGTGGGGACACGGTCACTGAAGCTTTCTTT. This sequence joins TRBV2 and TRBJ1-1; D possibly corresponds to TRBD1 (6 bases). V lost 4 bases to trimming and J lost 4 bases, with 10 bases between them. This CDR3 region has 13 residues. Germline V gene lookup returns CDR1 SNHLY and CDR2 FYNNEI.

This clonotype was seen ten or more times. The J gene is TRBJ1-2, the V gene TRBV19; possible D gene TRBD1, 6 bases. V was trimmed by 8 bases and J by 5 bases, leaving 15 bases between them. Looked up from germline, CDR1 is LNHDA and CDR2 is SQIVND (reference sequence). The CDR3 consists of 13 residues. In DNA, the CDR3 is TGTGCCAGTCGGACAGAAAGTCTTTATGGCTACACCTTC. It yields the protein CASRTESLYGYTF. Full variable domain (missing parts from reference TRBV19 and TRBJ1-2): DGGITQSPKYLFRKEGQNVTLSCEQNLNHDAMYWYRQDPGQGLRLIYYSQIVNDFQKGDIAEGYSVSREKKESFPLTVTSAQKNPTAFYLCASRTESLYGYTFGSGTRLTVV.

This clonotype was seen ten or more times. CDR3 protein: CSVTDGNQPQHF. CDR3 sequence (DNA): TGCAGCGTGACCGACGGAAATCAGCCCCAGCATTTT. The V call is TRBV29-1, the J call TRBJ1-5; D gene uncertain. The V end was cut by 6 bases, the J end by 4 bases, with 10 bases between. The CDR3 loop spans 12 amino acids. CDR1 and CDR2 (germline): SQVTM, ANQGSEA.

This clonotype came up many times. The genes are TRBV20-1 and TRBJ1-2; no clear D gene. Germline V gene sequence: CDR1 DFQATT, CDR2 SNEGSKA (reference sequence). This CDR3 region has 12 residues. V was pared by 3 bases and J by 3 bases, with 8 bases between. CDR3 residues: CSASTGYYGYTF. CDR3 nucleotide sequence: TGCAGTGCTAGTACGGGCTACTATGGCTACACCTTC.

This clonotype was counted at least ten times. The chain carries TRBV20-1 and TRBJ2-1, with 14 bases lining up with TRBD2. Germline CDR1 DFQATT, CDR2 SNEGSKA (reference sequence). This CDR3 is 15 amino acids long. V lost 5 bases and J lost 5; bases outside the gene matches: 5. For the CDR3, the DNA is TGCAGTGCTCCAAGACTAGCGGGAGGGCACAATGAGCAGTTCTTC. Translating it yields CSAPRLAGGHNEQFF.

This clonotype was recorded at least ten times. The J gene is TRBJ2-5, the V gene TRBV28, with D maybe TRBD2 (6 bases). CDR3 length: 15 residues. In germline, CDR1 is MDHEN, CDR2 SYDVKM. V lost 7 bases, J lost 2 bases, and 17 bases lay in between. This CDR3 reads CASMARAGPQETQYF. DNA for the CDR3: TGTGCCAGCATGGCTCGAGCGGGCCCACAAGAGACCCAGTACTTC. The full variable domain, in which reference TRBV28 and TRBJ2-5 provide the parts outside the CDR3, is DVKVTQSSRYLVKRTGEKVFLECVQDMDHENMFWYRQDPGLGLRLIYFSYDVKMKEKGDIPEGYSVSREKKERFSLILESASTNQTSMYLCASMARAGPQETQYFGPGTRLLVL.

There are many counts of this clonotype. The gene calls are TRBV7-7 and TRBJ2-1; D remains unclear. Germline values: CDR1 SSHAT, CDR2 FNYEAQ (reference sequence). The CDR3 covers 14 residues. Trimming took off 6 bases at V and 3 bases at J, with 12 bases between the two ends. The CDR3 loop is CASRPHSDYNEQFF. CDR3 DNA: TGTGCCAGCAGGCCGCACTCCGACTACAATGAGCAGTTCTTC.

This clonotype was seen repeatedly, ten times or more. This sequence joins TRBV3-1 and TRBJ2-1; D gene unclear. Germline CDR1 LGHDT, CDR2 YNNKEL (reference sequence). The CDR3 extends over 12 amino acids. Trimming cost V 2 bases and J 8 bases, with 7 bases left between them. CDR3 amino acids: CASSQFGDEQFF. As DNA, the CDR3 is TGTGCCAGCAGCCAATTCGGCGATGAGCAGTTCTTC.

This clonotype was counted ten times or more. The chain carries TRBV20-1 and TRBJ1-2; 7 bases line up with TRBD1. The length of the CDR3 is 14 residues. Germline V gene data show CDR1 as DFQATT and CDR2 as SNEGSKA (reference sequence). With 1 base clipped from V and 4 bases from J, the junction kept 6 bases outside the gene matches. The CDR3 here is CSARAGTDFYGYTF. As DNA, the CDR3 is TGCAGTGCTAGAGCCGGGACAGATTTCTATGGCTACACCTTC.

This clonotype was detected many times. The rearrangement uses TRBV12-3 or TRBV12-4 and TRBJ2-2; possible D gene TRBD1, 7 bases. The length of the CDR3 is 14 residues. Trimming took 8 bases from V and 1 from J, leaving 11 bases between them. The CDR3: CASRRGENTGELFF. CDR3 DNA sequence: TGTGCCAGCCGCAGGGGGGAGAACACCGGGGAGCTGTTTTTT.

Many counts were recorded for this clonotype. The gene calls are TRBV10-1 and TRBJ2-3; D remains unclear. CDR1 WNHNN and CDR2 SYGVQD come from the germline V gene (reference sequence). This CDR3 region has 13 residues. Between the trimmed V and J ends, which lost 2 bases and 0 bases, there was a span of 3 bases. CDR3 protein: CASSEDSTDTQYF. The CDR3 DNA is TGCGCCAGCAGTGAGGACAGCACAGATACGCAGTATTTT.

This chain joins TRBV20-1 and TRBJ1-2; perhaps TRBD1 as D (6 bases). The ends were cut back, 0 bases at V and 3 bases at J, with 14 bases in the middle. This CDR3 has 15 residues. CDR1 and CDR2 (germline): DFQATT, SNEGSKA (reference sequence). The CDR3 sequence is CSARDLRDTYYGYTF. The CDR3 bases are TGCAGTGCTAGAGATCTTAGGGACACTTACTATGGCTACACCTTC.

Many counts were recorded for this clonotype. This chain uses TRBV28 with TRBJ2-1, with 9 bases lining up with TRBD1. Looked up from germline, CDR1 is MDHEN and CDR2 is SYDVKM. This CDR3 spans 16 amino acids. Losses at the gene ends were 2 bases for V and 1 base for J; bases not matched to a gene: 3. The CDR3 DNA reads as TGTGCCAGCAGTTTAGGGGGACAGGGATCCTACAATGAGCAGTTCTTC. It codes for CASSLGGQGSYNEQFF.

This clonotype was seen ten or more times. The V gene is TRBV2, the J gene TRBJ2-7; D may correspond to TRBD1 or TRBD2 (6 bases each). V was pared by 7 bases and J by 5 bases, with 21 bases between. CDR3 length equals 15 residues. The germline V gene encodes CDR1 SNHLY and CDR2 FYNNEI. The CDR3 nucleotides are TGTGCCAGCACCCGAGCCTCGGGGGCCAGGGACGAGCAGTACTTC. Translation: CASTRASGARDEQYF.

The chain employs TRBV28 and TRBJ1-1, with no clear D. Trimming removed 4 bases at V and 4 bases at J, with 16 bases between. Germline CDR1 is MDHEN and CDR2 is SYDVKM. CDR3 size: 15 residues. The CDR3 protein is CASSSLEGSGTEAFF. CDR3 DNA sequence: TGTGCCAGCAGTTCCTTAGAGGGCTCAGGCACTGAAGCTTTCTTT. The entire variable domain, with the rest obtained from reference TRBV28 and TRBJ1-1, is as follows: DVKVTQSSRYLVKRTGEKVFLECVQDMDHENMFWYRQDPGLGLRLIYFSYDVKMKEKGDIPEGYSVSREKKERFSLILESASTNQTSMYLCASSSLEGSGTEAFFGQGTRLTVV.

The rearrangement uses TRBV6-5 and TRBJ2-7; D perhaps matches TRBD1 (6 bases). CDR1 and CDR2 (germline): MNHEY, SVGAGI. V was cut by 3 bases and J by 2 bases, with 11 bases left in between. This CDR3 comprises 14 residues. This chain's CDR3 is CASSYRQVPYEQYF. Written as DNA, the CDR3 is TGTGCCAGCAGTTATAGACAGGTACCCTACGAGCAGTACTTC.

V and J are TRBV7-2 and TRBJ2-2; the D gene is possibly TRBD2 (5 bases). Per the germline V gene, CDR1 is SGHTA and CDR2 is FQGNSA. This CDR3 has 13 amino acids. V lost 4 bases, J lost 7 bases, and 10 bases lay in between. CDR3 in DNA: TGTGCCAGCAGCTCGAGCGGAGGCGGGGAGCTGTTTTTT. Its translation: CASSSSGGGELFF.

About this clonotype: Possible read error: a much larger clone is one base away. The chain links TRBV12-3 or TRBV12-4 to TRBJ1-3; perhaps TRBD1 as D (5 bases). The CDR3 length is 13 residues. The CDR3 here is CASSWDGINAIYF. The CDR3 DNA is TGTGCCAGCAGTTGGGACGGGATAAACGCCATATATTTT.

In this sample, this clonotype turned up many times. The J gene is TRBJ2-6, the V gene TRBV12-3 or TRBV12-4; D uncertain. This CDR3 region has 15 residues. V lost 1 base to trimming and J lost 4 bases, with 8 bases between them. CDR3 bases: TGTGCCAGCAGTTTAGGGGCTTCCGGGGCCAACGTCCTGACTTTC. Protein product: CASSLGASGANVLTF.

This clonotype was seen a single time. The J gene is TRBJ1-2, the V gene TRBV29-1, with unresolved D. CDR1 is SQVTM and CDR2 is ANQGSEA in the germline V gene. Trimming shortened V by 0 bases and J by 2 bases, and 10 bases separated the two germline ends. This CDR3 region has 14 residues. The CDR3 loop reads CSVEDRTENYGYTF. CDR3 bases: TGCAGCGTTGAAGATCGAACGGAAAACTATGGCTACACCTTC. The variable domain in full, with the rest retrieved from reference TRBV29-1 and TRBJ1-2, is SAVISQKPSRDICQRGTSLTIQCQVDSQVTMMFWYRQQPGQSLTLIATANQGSEATYESGFVIDKFPISRPNLTFSTLTVSNMSPEDSSIYLCSVEDRTENYGYTFGSGTRLTVV.

This clonotype has ten or more counts. This sequence joins TRBV20-1 and TRBJ1-2; D is perhaps TRBD1 (5 bases). V lost 8 bases and J 5 bases, leaving 15 bases between the germline ends. The CDR3 length is 12 residues. Looked up from germline, CDR1 is DFQATT and CDR2 is SNEGSKA (reference sequence). The CDR3 region has the DNA TGCAGTCCGAGTTGGGGCGAATATGGCTACACCTTC. Translated, it gives CSPSWGEYGYTF.

This clonotype was seen many times. In DNA form, the CDR3 reads TGCAGTGCTCCTAGTTGGGACCTCGGGAGGACTGAAGCTTTCTTT. Its protein is CSAPSWDLGRTEAFF. The gene calls are TRBV20-1 and TRBJ1-1; a possible D gene is TRBD1 (5 bases). Germline CDR1 is DFQATT and CDR2 is SNEGSKA (reference sequence). The CDR3 contains 15 residues. Trimming removed 5 bases from V and 5 bases from J, with 21 bases in between.

This clonotype was counted at least ten times. The chain has TRBV20-1 and TRBJ2-7; D might be TRBD2 (6 bases). CDR1 and CDR2 from the germline V gene are DFQATT and SNEGSKA (reference sequence). This CDR3 is 13 amino acids long. V was cut by 6 bases and J by 2 bases, with 14 bases left in between. In nucleotides, the CDR3 is TGCAGTGCCTGGGACTTAAACACCTACGAGCAGTACTTC. Protein sequence: CSAWDLNTYEQYF.

The chain carries TRBV12-3 or TRBV12-4 and TRBJ2-3, with D perhaps TRBD2 (6 bases). V was clipped by 3 bases and J by 4 bases, with 11 bases between them. The CDR3 contains 14 residues. The CDR3 region is CASSLTGVSDTQYF. The CDR3 nucleotides read TGTGCCAGCAGTTTGACGGGAGTTTCAGATACGCAGTATTTT.